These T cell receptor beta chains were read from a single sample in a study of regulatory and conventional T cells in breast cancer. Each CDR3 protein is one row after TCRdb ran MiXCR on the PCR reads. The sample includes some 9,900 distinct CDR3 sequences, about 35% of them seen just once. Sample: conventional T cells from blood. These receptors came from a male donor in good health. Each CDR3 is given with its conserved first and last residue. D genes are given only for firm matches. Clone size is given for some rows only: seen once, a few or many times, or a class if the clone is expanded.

CDR3aa: CASSLSIGGGEDTQYF
CDR3nt: TGTGCCAGCAGCTTATCTATCGGGGGGGGGGAAGATACGCAGTATTTT
abundance: medium-sized
len: 16
d_gene: TRBD2
v_gene: TRBV7-2
j_gene: TRBJ2-3

CDR3aa: CSARDLAGGRYNEQFF
CDR3nt: TGCAGTGCTAGAGATCTAGCGGGGGGTCGATACAATGAGCAGTTCTTC
abundance: few
len: 16
d_gene: TRBD2
v_gene: TRBV20-1
j_gene: TRBJ2-1

CDR3aa: CASSQDLTGGPTYEQYF
CDR3nt: TGCGCCAGCAGCCAAGATCTGACGGGGGGCCCCACCTACGAGCAGTACTTC
abundance: .
len: 17
d_gene: .
v_gene: TRBV4-3
j_gene: TRBJ2-7

CDR3aa: CASSPGSGWDVSNQPQHF
CDR3nt: TGTGCCAGCAGCCCGGGGAGCGGGTGGGACGTTAGCAATCAGCCCCAGCATTTT
abundance: few
len: 18
d_gene: .
v_gene: TRBV7-9
j_gene: TRBJ1-5

CDR3aa: CASSFKQGWGYTF
CDR3nt: TGTGCCAGCAGCTTTAAACAGGGTTGGGGCTACACCTTC
abundance: .
len: 13
d_gene: .
v_gene: TRBV7-2
j_gene: TRBJ1-2

CDR3aa: CASTLRRAGTTEAFF
CDR3nt: TGTGCCAGCACCCTACGGAGGGCAGGGACTACTGAAGCTTTCTTT
abundance: .
len: 15
d_gene: .
v_gene: TRBV6-7
j_gene: TRBJ1-1

CDR3aa: CAITPGRVPPSGTEAFF
CDR3nt: TGTGCCATCACTCCAGGACGGGTACCCCCCTCGGGCACTGAAGCTTTCTTT
abundance: .
len: 17
d_gene: .
v_gene: TRBV10-3
j_gene: TRBJ1-1

CDR3aa: CASSSHKGGTYNEQFF
CDR3nt: TGTGCCAGCAGCTCCCACAAGGGGGGGACCTACAATGAGCAGTTCTTC
abundance: .
len: 16
d_gene: .
v_gene: TRBV7-9
j_gene: TRBJ2-1

CDR3aa: CASSPRGSNQPQHF
CDR3nt: TGTGCCAGCAGCCCCAGGGGGTCCAATCAGCCCCAGCATTTT
abundance: once
len: 14
d_gene: TRBD1
v_gene: TRBV7-9
j_gene: TRBJ1-5

CDR3aa: CASSSSSGGAVAQYF
CDR3nt: TGTGCTAGCAGTTCCTCTAGCGGGGGGGCCGTGGCCCAGTACTTC
abundance: .
len: 15
d_gene: TRBD2
v_gene: TRBV4-2
j_gene: TRBJ2-5

CDR3aa: CASSRDRASGSPLHF
CDR3nt: TGTGCCAGCAGCCGGGACAGGGCTTCTGGCTCACCCCTCCACTTT
abundance: once
len: 15
d_gene: TRBD1
v_gene: TRBV7-9
j_gene: TRBJ1-6

CDR3aa: CASSFLGTDTQYF
CDR3nt: TGTGCCAGCAGCTTCTTAGGCACAGATACGCAGTATTTT
abundance: few
len: 13
d_gene: .
v_gene: TRBV7-6
j_gene: TRBJ2-3

CDR3aa: CAIRKGGTPEYEQYF
CDR3nt: TGTGCCATCAGAAAAGGAGGGACACCCGAATACGAGCAGTACTTC
abundance: few
len: 15
d_gene: .
v_gene: TRBV10-3
j_gene: TRBJ2-7

CDR3aa: CASSLLAQVADTQYF
CDR3nt: TGTGCCAGCAGCTTACTGGCTCAGGTCGCAGATACGCAGTATTTT
abundance: medium-sized
len: 15
d_gene: .
v_gene: TRBV11-2
j_gene: TRBJ2-3

CDR3aa: CASRDGSNAFF
CDR3nt: TGTGCCAGCAGGGACGGGTCAAATGCTTTCTTT
abundance: medium-sized
len: 11
d_gene: .
v_gene: TRBV6-2/TRBV6-3
j_gene: TRBJ1-1

CDR3aa: CASSLTRTGGSPLHF
CDR3nt: TGTGCCAGCAGCTTAACGCGGACAGGGGGTTCACCCCTCCACTTT
abundance: medium-sized
len: 15
d_gene: TRBD1
v_gene: TRBV7-2
j_gene: TRBJ1-6

CDR3aa: CASSQEIRETQYF
CDR3nt: TGCGCCAGCAGCCAAGAAATCAGAGAGACCCAGTACTTC
abundance: .
len: 13
d_gene: .
v_gene: TRBV4-3
j_gene: TRBJ2-5

CDR3aa: CSAAGTTNYGYTF
CDR3nt: TGCAGTGCGGCAGGGACCACCAACTATGGCTACACCTTC
abundance: medium-sized
len: 13
d_gene: .
v_gene: TRBV20-1
j_gene: TRBJ1-2

CDR3aa: CASSFESGAQGTDTQYF
CDR3nt: TGTGCCAGCAGCTTCGAATCGGGGGCTCAGGGCACAGATACGCAGTATTTT
abundance: .
len: 17
d_gene: .
v_gene: TRBV7-9
j_gene: TRBJ2-3

CDR3aa: CASQVVLNSPLLF
CDR3nt: TGTGCCTCTCAGGTCGTCCTTAATTCACCCCTCCTCTTT
abundance: once
len: 13
d_gene: .
v_gene: TRBV10-3
j_gene: TRBJ1-6

CDR3aa: CASSRRTGDTEAFF
CDR3nt: TGTGCCAGCAGCCGTCGGACAGGGGACACTGAAGCTTTCTTT
abundance: few
len: 14
d_gene: TRBD1
v_gene: TRBV7-2
j_gene: TRBJ1-1

CDR3aa: CASSYTLGGPVSDTQYF
CDR3nt: TGTGCCAGCAGTTACACCCTAGGGGGTCCAGTGTCGGATACGCAGTATTTT
abundance: .
len: 17
d_gene: .
v_gene: TRBV6-2/TRBV6-3
j_gene: TRBJ2-3

CDR3aa: CAISDWGTGANVLTF
CDR3nt: TGTGCCATCAGTGACTGGGGCACTGGGGCCAACGTCCTGACTTTC
abundance: medium-sized
len: 15
d_gene: .
v_gene: TRBV10-3
j_gene: TRBJ2-6

CDR3aa: CASSQRTRVTDTQYF
CDR3nt: TGTGCCAGCAGCCAGCGCACTAGGGTCACAGATACGCAGTATTTT
abundance: .
len: 15
d_gene: .
v_gene: TRBV3-1
j_gene: TRBJ2-3

CDR3aa: CASSPTEHKGYTF
CDR3nt: TGTGCCAGTAGTCCGACAGAACACAAGGGCTACACCTTC
abundance: medium-sized
len: 13
d_gene: .
v_gene: TRBV19
j_gene: TRBJ1-2

CDR3aa: CASSFGGDGSYEQYF
CDR3nt: TGTGCCAGCAGCTTCGGTGGAGACGGATCCTACGAGCAGTACTTC
abundance: .
len: 15
d_gene: .
v_gene: TRBV7-9
j_gene: TRBJ2-7

CDR3aa: CASSDSGAGDTQYF
CDR3nt: TGTGCCAGCAGCGATAGCGGGGCGGGAGATACGCAGTATTTT
abundance: .
len: 14
d_gene: TRBD2
v_gene: TRBV6-1
j_gene: TRBJ2-3

CDR3aa: CASSRGAWAEGYTF
CDR3nt: TGCGCCAGCAGCAGGGGAGCTTGGGCTGAGGGCTACACCTTC
abundance: .
len: 14
d_gene: .
v_gene: TRBV5-1
j_gene: TRBJ1-2

CDR3aa: CASSELSTVFQPQHF
CDR3nt: TGTGCCAGCAGTGAATTGTCGACAGTTTTTCAGCCCCAGCATTTT
abundance: medium-sized
len: 15
d_gene: .
v_gene: TRBV6-1
j_gene: TRBJ1-5

CDR3aa: CASSLDRVGNTIYF
CDR3nt: TGTGCCAGCAGCCTCGACAGGGTTGGAAACACCATATATTTT
abundance: .
len: 14
d_gene: TRBD1
v_gene: TRBV4-2
j_gene: TRBJ1-3

CDR3aa: CASSPRDSGALF
CDR3nt: TGTGCCAGCAGTCCCCGGGACAGTGGAGCTCTCTTT
abundance: .
len: 12
d_gene: TRBD1
v_gene: TRBV12-3/TRBV12-4
j_gene: TRBJ1-1

CDR3aa: CASSLRQDRNQPQHF
CDR3nt: TGTGCCAGCAGCTTGCGACAGGACCGCAATCAGCCCCAGCATTTT
abundance: .
len: 15
d_gene: .
v_gene: TRBV7-2
j_gene: TRBJ1-5

CDR3aa: CASSPDRSYEQYF
CDR3nt: TGTGCCAGCAGCCCAGACAGGTCCTACGAGCAGTACTTC
abundance: .
len: 13
d_gene: .
v_gene: TRBV7-2
j_gene: TRBJ2-7

CDR3aa: CASSERTGTGTEAFF
CDR3nt: TGTGCCAGCAGTGAACGAACAGGGACGGGCACTGAAGCTTTCTTT
abundance: medium-sized
len: 15
d_gene: .
v_gene: TRBV2
j_gene: TRBJ1-1

CDR3aa: CASKTAGNQPQHF
CDR3nt: TGTGCCAGCAAAACGGCAGGCAATCAGCCCCAGCATTTT
abundance: .
len: 13
d_gene: .
v_gene: TRBV28
j_gene: TRBJ1-5

CDR3aa: CASSPGNPGGTYNEQFF
CDR3nt: TGCGCCAGCAGCCCAGGGAATCCGGGGGGGACTTACAATGAGCAGTTCTTC
abundance: .
len: 17
d_gene: TRBD2
v_gene: TRBV5-1
j_gene: TRBJ2-1

CDR3aa: CASSLSTGANYGYTF
CDR3nt: TGTGCCAGCAGCTTATCGACAGGTGCTAACTATGGCTACACCTTC
abundance: few
len: 15
d_gene: .
v_gene: TRBV7-8
j_gene: TRBJ1-2

CDR3aa: CASSFPQTGSDTQYF
CDR3nt: TGCGCCAGCAGCTTCCCCCAAACAGGGTCAGATACGCAGTATTTT
abundance: few
len: 15
d_gene: .
v_gene: TRBV5-1
j_gene: TRBJ2-3

CDR3aa: CSVVDGMNTEAFF
CDR3nt: TGCAGCGTTGTCGATGGAATGAACACTGAAGCTTTCTTT
abundance: large
len: 13
d_gene: .
v_gene: TRBV29-1
j_gene: TRBJ1-1

CDR3aa: CASSPGSYEQYF
CDR3nt: TGTGCCAGCAGCCCCGGGAGCTACGAGCAGTACTTC
abundance: .
len: 12
d_gene: .
v_gene: TRBV28
j_gene: TRBJ2-7

CDR3aa: CASSGTGPRGETQYF
CDR3nt: TGTGCCAGCAGTGGAACGGGACCGCGGGGAGAGACCCAGTACTTC
abundance: .
len: 15
d_gene: .
v_gene: TRBV2
j_gene: TRBJ2-5

CDR3aa: CASSETREQFF
CDR3nt: TGTGCCAGCAGTGAGACTAGGGAGCAGTTCTTC
abundance: .
len: 11
d_gene: .
v_gene: TRBV12-3/TRBV12-4
j_gene: TRBJ2-1

CDR3aa: CASSQEMRGSNTGELFF
CDR3nt: TGCGCCAGCAGCCAAGAGATGAGGGGGTCGAACACCGGGGAGCTGTTTTTT
abundance: .
len: 17
d_gene: .
v_gene: TRBV4-1
j_gene: TRBJ2-2

CDR3aa: CASSEAVGQLGANVLTF
CDR3nt: TGTGCCAGCAGTGAAGCGGTGGGACAGCTTGGGGCCAACGTCCTGACTTTC
abundance: .
len: 17
d_gene: TRBD1
v_gene: TRBV6-2/TRBV6-3
j_gene: TRBJ2-6

CDR3aa: CASRRMLLGYGYTF
CDR3nt: TGTGCCAGCAGGAGGATGTTACTGGGCTATGGCTACACCTTC
abundance: .
len: 14
d_gene: .
v_gene: TRBV6-2/TRBV6-3
j_gene: TRBJ1-2

CDR3aa: CASSHRLDNEQFF
CDR3nt: TGCGCCAGCAGCCACCGCTTAGACAATGAGCAGTTCTTC
abundance: medium-sized
len: 13
d_gene: .
v_gene: TRBV4-3
j_gene: TRBJ2-1

CDR3aa: CASSSSGGHTDTQYF
CDR3nt: TGTGCCAGCAGCTCTAGCGGGGGCCACACAGATACGCAGTATTTT
abundance: .
len: 15
d_gene: TRBD2
v_gene: TRBV7-2
j_gene: TRBJ2-3

CDR3aa: CAGGQGMAYNEQFF
CDR3nt: TGTGCCGGAGGACAGGGTATGGCCTACAATGAGCAGTTCTTC
abundance: .
len: 14
d_gene: TRBD1
v_gene: TRBV2
j_gene: TRBJ2-1

CDR3aa: CASSLAVTTEAFF
CDR3nt: TGTGCCAGCAGCTTGGCCGTCACCACTGAAGCTTTCTTT
abundance: few
len: 13
d_gene: .
v_gene: TRBV5-4
j_gene: TRBJ1-1

CDR3aa: CASRGNGGDTEAFF
CDR3nt: TGTGCCAGCAGGGGAAATGGGGGAGACACCGAAGCTTTCTTT
abundance: .
len: 14
d_gene: .
v_gene: TRBV7-9
j_gene: TRBJ1-1

CDR3aa: CASSLTGGQKAQYF
CDR3nt: TGCGCCAGCAGCTTAACGGGGGGGCAAAAGGCCCAGTACTTC
abundance: once
len: 14
d_gene: TRBD2
v_gene: TRBV5-1
j_gene: TRBJ2-5

CDR3aa: CSARRRKEAFF
CDR3nt: TGCAGTGCTAGGAGGCGGAAAGAAGCTTTCTTT
abundance: .
len: 11
d_gene: .
v_gene: TRBV20-1
j_gene: TRBJ1-1

CDR3aa: CSASGDRYGFTF
CDR3nt: TGCAGTGCTAGCGGGGATAGGTATGGCTTCACCTTC
abundance: .
len: 12
d_gene: .
v_gene: TRBV20-1
j_gene: TRBJ1-2

CDR3aa: CASSPSGPNQPQHF
CDR3nt: TGTGCCAGCTCACCGAGCGGCCCCAATCAGCCCCAGCATTTT
abundance: .
len: 14
d_gene: .
v_gene: TRBV18
j_gene: TRBJ1-5

CDR3aa: CASSFPLAGDTDTQYF
CDR3nt: TGTGCCAGCAGCTTTCCCTTGGCGGGGGACACAGATACGCAGTATTTT
abundance: few
len: 16
d_gene: TRBD2
v_gene: TRBV7-2
j_gene: TRBJ2-3

CDR3aa: CASSLGSSGANVLTF
CDR3nt: TGTGCCAGCAGCTTGGGCAGCTCTGGGGCCAACGTCCTGACTTTC
abundance: .
len: 15
d_gene: .
v_gene: TRBV5-5
j_gene: TRBJ2-6

CDR3aa: CAVQGDRVYEQYF
CDR3nt: TGTGCCGTCCAGGGGGACAGAGTATACGAGCAGTACTTC
abundance: .
len: 13
d_gene: TRBD1
v_gene: TRBV2
j_gene: TRBJ2-7

CDR3aa: CASRLGQNTEAFF
CDR3nt: TGCGCCAGCAGACTGGGACAGAACACTGAAGCTTTCTTT
abundance: medium-sized
len: 13
d_gene: .
v_gene: TRBV5-1
j_gene: TRBJ1-1